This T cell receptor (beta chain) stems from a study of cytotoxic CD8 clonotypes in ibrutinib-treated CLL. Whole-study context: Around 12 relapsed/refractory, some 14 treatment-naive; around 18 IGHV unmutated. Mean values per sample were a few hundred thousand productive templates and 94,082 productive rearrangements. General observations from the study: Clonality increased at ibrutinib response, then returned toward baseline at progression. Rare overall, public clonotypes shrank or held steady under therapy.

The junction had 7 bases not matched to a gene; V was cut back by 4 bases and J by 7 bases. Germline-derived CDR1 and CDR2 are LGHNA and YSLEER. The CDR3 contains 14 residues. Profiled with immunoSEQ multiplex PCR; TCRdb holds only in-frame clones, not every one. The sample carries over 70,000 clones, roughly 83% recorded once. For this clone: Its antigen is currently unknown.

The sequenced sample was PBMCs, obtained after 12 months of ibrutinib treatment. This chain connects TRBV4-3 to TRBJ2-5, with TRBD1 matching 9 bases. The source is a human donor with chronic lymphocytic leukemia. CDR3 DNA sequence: TGCGCCAGCAGCCTAATACAGGGGGCGGGGACCCAGTACTTC. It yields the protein CASSLIQGAGTQYF.